This TCR beta chain was captured in a study of cytomegalovirus exposure and HLA in healthy donors. Turning to the study itself: An earlier analysis found around 120 million unique TCR beta sequences from 150 million to 200 million T cells. Study-level points and caveats: High specificity and sensitivity for cytomegalovirus status were reported for the classifier. The only immune exposure information that was available was CMV serostatus.

CDR3 length: 16 amino acids. About this clone: Its target is unknown.

PCR amplification relied on 60 Vbeta primers (plus 13 Jbeta primers). In the authors' methods: The authors later counted 75 million to 90 million unique TCR beta chains, 8.5 million to 13 million of them shared. Sequenced by immunoSEQ multiplex PCR; TCRdb stores in-frame clones only, minus some. The V and J calls and clone size come from that table; D and trimming were worked out from the DNA. The data hold more than 95,000 clones, with approximately 76% observed a single time. The J gene is TRBJ1-1, the V gene TRBV1; the table assigns TRBD1, which was not confirmed against the DNA. TRBV1 is recorded as a pseudogene. The TCR comes from a young woman in good health and CMV-seropositive. Source material: PBMCs. This CDR3 reads CTSSQDRRTVNTEAFF. The CDR3 nucleotides are TGCACCAGCAGCCAAGATCGGAGGACAGTAAACACTGAAGCTTTCTTT.